Listed below are T cell receptor beta chains from one sample, sequenced in a study of blood T cell repertoires in COVID-19. Clones were read by immunoSEQ multiplex PCR, and TCRdb kept only the in-frame ones, dropping some. The repertoire holds hundreds of thousands of clones, with 85% to 90% as singletons. The sample consisted of PBMCs or T cells enriched from blood (not recorded which). The receptors come from a woman between 55 and 75 years old in a cohort exposed to, infected with or recovered from COVID-19 (not recorded which). CDR3s include the opening cysteine and the closing phenylalanine or tryptophan. Each record gives: V gene, J gene, D gene, CDR3 protein, CDR3 DNA. D genes are given only for firm matches.

TRBV28	TRBJ1-3	-	CASTQGDTIYF	TGTGCCAGCACCCAAGGAGACACCATATATTTT
TRBV1	TRBJ2-2	-	CTSSQDWLGPAGAGELFF	TGCACCAGCAGCCAAGATTGGCTAGGGCCTGCAGGGGCCGGGGAGCTGTTTTTT
TRBV2	TRBJ2-3	-	CASRNPAGRAPDTQYF	TGTGCCAGCAGGAACCCAGCGGGCCGAGCGCCAGATACGCAGTATTTT
TRBV6-2/TRBV6-3	TRBJ2-7	TRBD1	CASSANNRGPYEQYF	TGTGCCAGCAGTGCCAACAACAGGGGGCCGTACGAGCAGTACTTC
TRBV5-1	TRBJ1-6	-	CASSYGTLTGSPLHF	TGCGCCAGCAGCTACGGCACCCTCACAGGTTCTCCCCTCCACTTT
TRBV18	TRBJ2-1	TRBD1	CASSPGTGGTYNEQFF	TGTGCCAGCTCACCAGGGACAGGGGGTACGTACAATGAGCAGTTCTTC
TRBV6-6	TRBJ1-2	TRBD1	CASSPDRVNYGYTF	TGTGCCAGCAGCCCCGACAGGGTAAACTATGGCTACACCTTC
TRBV28	TRBJ2-1	TRBD2	CASSSGLAGVYNEQFF	TGTGCCAGCAGTTCTGGACTAGCGGGAGTGTACAATGAGCAGTTCTTC
TRBV30	TRBJ1-1	-	CAWRGSSMNTEAFF	TGTGCCTGGAGGGGCAGCTCGATGAACACTGAAGCTTTCTTT
TRBV27	TRBJ2-7	-	CASSLSPPGSEQYF	TGTGCCAGCAGTTTAAGTCCCCCGGGATCCGAGCAGTACTTC
TRBV11-2	TRBJ2-1	-	CASSLAEFVEQFF	TGTGCCAGCAGCTTAGCGGAGTTCGTTGAGCAGTTCTTC
TRBV5-6	TRBJ2-2	-	CASSWWPGTLNTGELFF	TGTGCCAGCAGCTGGTGGCCCGGGACACTCAACACCGGGGAGCTGTTTTTT